This entry is about one T cell receptor (beta chain). Its specificity is unknown. This sample was taken from a study of follicular helper T cells after annual influenza vaccination. Notes on the study in general: Successive annual vaccinations recalled a recurrent oligoclonal ICOS+CD38+ cTfh response with influenza-specific clonotypes.

J lost 2 bases, V lost 5 bases, and 6 bases had no gene match. The CDR3 runs to 15 residues. The germline CDR1 and CDR2 sequences are SGHNT and YYREEE (reference sequence). The sample's time point: 2013-2014 season, 7 days after vaccination. Profiling relied on immunoSEQ multiplex PCR, and the TCRdb table lists in-frame clones only, not all of them. The data hold about 9,900 clones, with approximately 83% observed a single time. This specimen was CXCR5- memory CD4+ T cells sorted from blood, taken 7 days after influenza vaccination. The chain recombines TRBV5-4 with TRBJ1-4; 7 bases are a match to TRBD1. The clonotype comes from an adult who received the influenza vaccine. CDR3 bases: TGTGCCAGCAGTAGCCGACAGGGTACTAATGAAAAACTGTTTTTT. It translates to CASSSRQGTNEKLFF.